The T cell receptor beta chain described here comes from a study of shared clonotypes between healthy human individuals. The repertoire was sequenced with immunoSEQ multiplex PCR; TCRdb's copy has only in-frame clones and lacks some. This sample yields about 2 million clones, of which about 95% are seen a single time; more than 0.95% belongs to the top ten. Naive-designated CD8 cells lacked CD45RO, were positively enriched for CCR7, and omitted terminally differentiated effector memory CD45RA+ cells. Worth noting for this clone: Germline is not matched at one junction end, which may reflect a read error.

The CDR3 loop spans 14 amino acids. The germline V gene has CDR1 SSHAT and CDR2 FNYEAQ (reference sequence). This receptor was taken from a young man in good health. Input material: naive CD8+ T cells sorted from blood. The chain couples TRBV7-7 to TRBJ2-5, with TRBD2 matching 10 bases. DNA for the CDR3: TGTGCTAGCAGCCCCGGGACTAGCGAAGAGACCCAGTACTTC. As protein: CASSPGTSEETQYF.